What follows is one TCR beta chain and its context. Generated by immunoSEQ multiplex PCR, the TCRdb table keeps only in-frame clones and is missing some. Among tens of thousands of clones listed, over 85% were seen once. The data were taken from a study of control samples from healthy donors and cancer patients. Looked up from germline, CDR1 is SNHLY and CDR2 is FYNNEI. This CDR3 is built from 15 residues. Trimming stripped 3 bases from V and 2 bases from J, with 12 bases between. The clonotype comes from a man in his fifties or sixties with colorectal cancer. The sample consisted of PBMCs. This sequence joins TRBV2 and TRBJ2-3; D not certain. CDR3 region: CASSDYASYTDTQYF. DNA for the CDR3: TGTGCCAGCAGTGATTATGCCAGTTACACAGATACGCAGTATTTT.